Following are 6 T cell receptor beta chains from one sample sequenced in a study of T cell changes during pregnancy in multiple sclerosis. Sequenced by immunoSEQ multiplex PCR; TCRdb stores in-frame clones only, minus some. Of 90,000 to 120,000 clones listed, 90% to 95% are singletons. This sample comprised peripheral blood, obtained before pregnancy. The receptors shown here come from a female donor with multiple sclerosis, enrolled in a pregnancy study.

This sequence joins TRBV7-9 and TRBJ2-7; 8 positions match TRBD2. V gave up 5 bases and J gave up 6 bases; unmatched junction bases: 6. The CDR3 length is 13 residues. Germline CDR1 is SEHNR and CDR2 is FQNEAQ (reference sequence). This chain's CDR3 is CASSPGGGLEQYF. CDR3 DNA sequence: TGTGCCAGCAGCCCGGGGGGGGGCCTCGAGCAGTACTTC.

The chain is built from TRBV2 and TRBJ1-4, with 10 bases identical to TRBD1. Germline assignment: CDR1 SNHLY and CDR2 FYNNEI. The CDR3 totals 15 residues. The V segment lost 6 bases and the J segment 5 bases; nucleotides outside the gene matches: 6. The CDR3 coding sequence is TGTGCCAGCAGAAACCCGGGACAGGGGAATGAAAAACTGTTTTTT. Residues: CASRNPGQGNEKLFF.

The rearrangement links TRBV5-1 to TRBJ1-4, with 9 bases fitting TRBD1. This CDR3 region has 18 residues. V shed 4 bases and J 2 bases; nucleotides not matched to a gene: 12. CDR1 SGHRS and CDR2 YFSETQ come from the germline V gene. The CDR3 protein is CASSPRTGAISTNEKLFF. The CDR3 DNA is TGCGCCAGCAGCCCCCGGACAGGGGCGATCTCGACTAATGAAAAACTGTTTTTT.

This sequence joins TRBV13 and TRBJ2-1; weak D call: TRBD2 (6 bases). Deletions cut 4 bases from V and 5 bases from J, with 15 bases between. CDR1 is PRHDT and CDR2 is FYEKMQ in the germline V gene (reference sequence). The CDR3 extends over 15 amino acids. The CDR3 reads CASSSRDSMDNEQFF. The CDR3 bases are TGTGCCAGCAGCTCCAGGGACTCAATGGACAATGAGCAGTTCTTC.

The CDR3 loop reads CASSGDSQVEQFF. The CDR3 DNA reads TGTGCCAGCAGCGGGGACTCCCAGGTGGAGCAGTTCTTC. This chain joins TRBV9 and TRBJ2-1; D might be TRBD2 (6 bases). This CDR3 contains 13 residues. Germline CDR1 and CDR2: SGDLS and YYNGEE. V was cut by 3 bases and J by 10 bases, with 14 bases left in between.

This clone was observed once. The genes are TRBV7-9 and TRBJ2-1; TRBD2 agrees at 10 bases. The V segment lost 1 base and the J segment 3 bases; nucleotides outside the gene matches: 0. CDR3 length equals 15 residues. Germline CDR1 is SEHNR and CDR2 is FQNEAQ (reference sequence). DNA for the CDR3: TGTGCCAGCAGCTTAGTAGCGGGAGGCTACAATGAGCAGTTCTTC. Protein: CASSLVAGGYNEQFF.